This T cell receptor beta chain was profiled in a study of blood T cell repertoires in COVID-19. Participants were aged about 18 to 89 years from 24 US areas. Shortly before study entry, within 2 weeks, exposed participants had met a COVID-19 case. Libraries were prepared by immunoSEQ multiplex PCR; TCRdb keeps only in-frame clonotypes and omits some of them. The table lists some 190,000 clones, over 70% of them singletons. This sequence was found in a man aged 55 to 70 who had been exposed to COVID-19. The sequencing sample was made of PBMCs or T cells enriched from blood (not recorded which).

The chain's CDR3 is CASSHPRTSDNEQFF. The CDR3 nucleotides read TGCGCCAGCAGTCATCCTCGGACTAGCGACAATGAGCAGTTCTTC. The chain has TRBV23-1 and TRBJ2-1, with 9 bases identical to TRBD2. TRBV23-1 is known as an ORF, though its function is uncertain. The CDR3 sequence is 15 residues long. The V segment lost 3 bases and the J segment 5 bases; nucleotides outside the gene matches: 5.